This passage covers 28 T cell receptor beta chains from one sample sequenced in a study of blood T cell repertoires in COVID-19. Here immunoSEQ multiplex PCR was the method, and the copy in TCRdb shows in-frame clones only, minus some. The table includes 91,000 or so clones, around 83% detected once. Sequenced sample: peripheral blood. The receptors stem from a woman aged 55-69 years in a cohort sampled during active or convalescent COVID-19.

The chain joins TRBV5-6 to TRBJ1-2, with D perhaps TRBD1 (5 bases). Germline assignment: CDR1 SGHDT and CDR2 YYEEEE. The CDR3 sequence is 15 residues long. V lost 0 bases, J lost 4 bases, and 13 bases lay in between. This chain's CDR3 is CASSLGQGPGYGYTF. CDR3 nucleotides: TGTGCCAGCAGCTTGGGGCAGGGTCCAGGCTATGGCTACACCTTC.

The chain recombines TRBV5-1 with TRBJ2-3; D is unclear. Trimming pared 3 bases from V and 1 base from J, leaving 24 bases between. Looked up from germline, CDR1 is SGHRS and CDR2 is YFSETQ. The CDR3 runs to 19 residues. The CDR3 here is CASSSLRGRSTRGTDTQYF. The CDR3 DNA reads as TGCGCCAGCAGCTCCCTTAGAGGTCGCTCAACTCGGGGCACAGATACGCAGTATTTT.

The rearrangement links TRBV19 to TRBJ1-1; the D gene is possibly TRBD1 (5 bases). This CDR3 has 13 amino acids. The ends were cut back, 8 bases at V and 0 bases at J, with 10 bases in the middle. CDR1 is LNHDA, CDR2 SQIVND, per germline (reference sequence). CDR3: CASQEGLNTEAFF. In DNA, the CDR3 is TGTGCCAGTCAGGAGGGGTTGAACACTGAAGCTTTCTTT.

V is TRBV5-5 and J is TRBJ1-4; 9 bases are a match to TRBD1. This CDR3 contains 15 residues. Germline trimming cut 4 bases from V and 7 bases from J; bases unmatched to any gene: 8. Germline lookup yields CDR1 SGHKS and CDR2 YYEKEE (reference sequence). Written as DNA, the CDR3 is TGTGCCAGCAGCCCACCACAGGGGGCTGGTGAAAAACTGTTTTTT. Protein product: CASSPPQGAGEKLFF. Supplemented by reference TRBV5-5 and TRBJ1-4, the full variable domain reads DAGVTQSPTHLIKTRGQQVTLRCSPISGHKSVSWYQQVLGQGPQFIFQYYEKEERGRGNFPDRFSARQFPNYSSELNVNALLLGDSALYLCASSPPQGAGEKLFFGSGTQLSVL.

V gene TRBV4-1 combines with J gene TRBJ2-1; 9 bases match TRBD1. The CDR3 is made up of 17 amino acids. After removal of 5 bases from V and 2 bases from J, the junction contained 10 bases not matched to a gene. The germline gives CDR1 MGHRA, CDR2 YSYEKL. CDR3 sequence (DNA): TGCGCCAGCAGCATAACGTTACAGGGGGCGACCTACAATGAGCAGTTCTTC. As protein: CASSITLQGATYNEQFF.

This rearrangement joins TRBV27 to TRBJ2-1, with 8 bases fitting TRBD2. V was pared by 3 bases and J by 1 base, with 5 bases of the junction left unmatched. This CDR3 is built from 16 residues. Per germline, CDR1 MNHEY and CDR2 SMNVEV (reference sequence). Here the CDR3 reads CASSLRGVLSYNEQFF. The CDR3 DNA reads as TGTGCCAGCAGTTTGCGGGGGGTATTGTCCTACAATGAGCAGTTCTTC.

The chain joins TRBV19 to TRBJ1-5, with TRBD1 matching 8 bases. This CDR3 comprises 16 residues. Germline CDR1 is LNHDA and CDR2 is SQIVND (reference sequence). Losses at the gene ends were 5 bases for V and 5 bases for J; bases not matched to a gene: 11. CDR3: CASSGEQGVRHQPQHF. In DNA, the CDR3 is TGTGCCAGTAGTGGAGAACAGGGGGTCCGTCATCAGCCCCAGCATTTT.

The CDR3 region has the DNA TGTGCCAGCAGCCAAGGACAGGGGACGATGAACACTGAAGCTTTCTTT. Its translation: CASSQGQGTMNTEAFF. The chain combines TRBV5-4 with TRBJ1-1; the match to TRBD1 covers 9 bases. V shed 4 bases and J 0 bases; nucleotides not matched to a gene: 7. This CDR3 comprises 16 residues. Per the germline V gene, CDR1 is SGHNT and CDR2 is YYREEE (reference sequence).

The chain is built from TRBV27 and TRBJ1-2; 8 bases are a match to TRBD1. The V gene's germline CDR1 is MNHEY and CDR2 SMNVEV (reference sequence). The CDR3 has 15 amino acids. V was clipped by 6 bases and J by 10 bases; unmatched bases: 16. The CDR3 DNA follows: TGTGCCAGCAGGAGACCAGGGGGCGCTTTTCTTGACTACACCTTC. As protein: CASRRPGGAFLDYTF.

The chain couples TRBV4-1 to TRBJ2-7; TRBD2 agrees at 10 bases. The CDR3 runs 15 residues. Germline V gene lookup returns CDR1 MGHRA and CDR2 YSYEKL. The V and J ends lost 4 bases and 2 bases, in that order; junction bases with no gene match: 5. The CDR3 here is CASSRDTSGAYEQYF. DNA for the CDR3: TGCGCCAGCAGCCGGGACACTAGCGGGGCCTACGAGCAGTACTTC.

The chain is built from TRBV12-3 or TRBV12-4 and TRBJ1-2; D is possibly TRBD1 (5 bases). The V end was cut by 7 bases, the J end by 4 bases, with 10 bases between. CDR3 length equals 12 residues. CDR3 DNA sequence: TGTGCCAGCAAGGGGCCGGGCTATGGCTACACCTTC. It translates to CASKGPGYGYTF.

The genes are TRBV6-5 and TRBJ1-5; 7 bases are a match to TRBD1. Unmatched junction bases numbered 5, after V lost 6 bases and J lost 3 bases. The germline V gene encodes CDR1 MNHEY and CDR2 SVGAGI. CDR3 length: 14 residues. This CDR3 reads CASRATGPNQPQHF. Here the CDR3 DNA reads TGTGCCAGCAGGGCGACAGGGCCCAATCAGCCCCAGCATTTT.

This chain uses TRBV12-3 or TRBV12-4 with TRBJ1-1; D gene ambiguous. The V end lost 2 bases, the J end lost 4 bases, and 5 bases lay between the germline ends. This CDR3 contains 12 residues. Here the CDR3 DNA reads TGTGCCAGCAGTTTAATTAGCACTGAAGCTTTCTTT. Amino acid sequence: CASSLISTEAFF.

The rearrangement links TRBV28 to TRBJ2-5; 7 bases match TRBD2. The CDR3 totals 16 residues. Germline lookup yields CDR1 MDHEN and CDR2 SYDVKM. V trimming: 2 bases; J trimming: 5 bases; junction bases outside the gene matches: 11. The CDR3 loop is CASSLRGSQGWETQYF. For the CDR3, the DNA is TGTGCCAGCAGTTTACGCGGGAGTCAGGGCTGGGAGACCCAGTACTTC.

The J gene is TRBJ2-1, the V gene TRBV6-1; D gene uncertain. This CDR3 is built from 16 residues. V was trimmed by 2 bases and J by 1 base, leaving 12 bases between them. Germline V CDR1 and CDR2: MNHNS, SASEGT. CDR3 in DNA: TGTGCCAGCAGTGAACAGGCAGAAACGTCCTACAATGAGCAGTTCTTC. This translates into CASSEQAETSYNEQFF.

The CDR3 bases are TGCGCCAGCAGCTTCCAGGGACTAGCATCTGATACGCAGTATTTT. Translated: CASSFQGLASDTQYF. The chain carries TRBV5-1 and TRBJ2-3; 9 positions agree with TRBD2. The CDR3 runs to 15 residues. V trimming: 2 bases; J trimming: 6 bases; junction bases outside the gene matches: 7. CDR1 SGHRS and CDR2 YFSETQ come from the germline V gene.

The chain combines TRBV3-1 (or the pseudogene TRBV3-2) with TRBJ1-4; 7 bases align to TRBD1. Germline trimming cut 4 bases from V and 8 bases from J; bases unmatched to any gene: 10. The CDR3 has 15 residues. Germline assignment: CDR1 LGHDT and CDR2 YNNKEL (reference sequence). As DNA, the CDR3 is TGTGCCAGCAGCCCCACCAGGGGGTTTGGGGAAAAACTGTTTTTT. This sequence encodes CASSPTRGFGEKLFF.

The V and J genes are TRBV28 and TRBJ1-2; unclear D gene. CDR3 length: 15 residues. Germline V gives CDR1 MDHEN, CDR2 SYDVKM. Trimming shortened V by 6 bases and J by 0 bases, and 14 bases separated the two germline ends. DNA of the CDR3: TGTGCCAGCAGGAATTCGAGGATAGCTAACTATGGCTACACCTTC. Its protein product is CASRNSRIANYGYTF.

The genes are TRBV2 and TRBJ1-1; 8 nucleotides line up with TRBD1. Germline V gene lookup returns CDR1 SNHLY and CDR2 FYNNEI. The J segment lost 5 bases and the V segment lost 6 bases, leaving 8 bases of the junction unmatched. The CDR3 spans 14 residues. CDR3 DNA sequence: TGTGCCAGCAGCCTCCAGGGGGCAAGGACTGAAGCTTTCTTT. Translated, it gives CASSLQGARTEAFF.

The CDR3 spells CASSWRYQETQYF. The CDR3 nucleotides are TGTGCCAGCAGTTGGAGGTACCAAGAGACCCAGTACTTC. V gene TRBV27 combines with J gene TRBJ2-5; perhaps TRBD2 as D (5 bases). Germline CDR1 reads MNHEY; CDR2 reads SMNVEV (reference sequence). Between the trimmed V and J ends, which lost 4 bases and 0 bases, there was a span of 6 bases. This CDR3 spans 13 amino acids.

This chain connects TRBV6-5 to TRBJ2-3; TRBD2 matches 8 bases. V dropped 0 bases and J dropped 7; count of bases not matched to a gene: 6. The germline gives CDR1 MNHEY, CDR2 SVGAGI. The CDR3 has 15 amino acids. This CDR3 reads CASSYSTGGPNTQYF. CDR3 in DNA: TGTGCCAGCAGTTACTCGACGGGGGGGCCCAATACGCAGTATTTT.

The V gene is TRBV28, the J gene TRBJ2-7; TRBD1 matches 10 bases. Unmatched junction bases numbered 2, after V lost 5 bases and J lost 1 base. Germline assignment: CDR1 MDHEN and CDR2 SYDVKM. The CDR3 totals 14 residues. The CDR3 sequence is CASSRQGASYEQYF. The CDR3 coding sequence is TGTGCCAGCAGTCGACAGGGGGCATCCTACGAGCAGTACTTC.

V is TRBV5-8 and J is TRBJ1-4; 7 bases line up with TRBD1. Germline CDR1 SGHTS, CDR2 YDEGEE. This CDR3 is 17 amino acids long. V shed 4 bases and J 5 bases; nucleotides not matched to a gene: 14. The CDR3 region is CASSRRLGTALNEKLFF. CDR3 sequence (DNA): TGTGCCAGCAGCCGAAGACTTGGGACAGCCCTGAATGAAAAACTGTTTTTT.

Here the CDR3 reads CASSRTGTSGYEQYF. DNA for the CDR3: TGTGCCAGTAGCCGCACCGGGACTAGCGGCTACGAGCAGTACTTC. The chain couples TRBV19 to TRBJ2-7; 11 bases align to TRBD2. Trimming cost V 6 bases and J 3 bases; bases outside gene matches: 7. Germline loops: CDR1 LNHDA, CDR2 SQIVND (reference sequence). The CDR3 sequence is 15 residues long.

The chain joins TRBV4-1 to TRBJ1-6, with TRBD1 as a possible D gene (6 bases). Trimming pared 0 bases from V and 9 bases from J, leaving 12 bases between. Germline CDR1 MGHRA, CDR2 YSYEKL. CDR3 size: 15 residues. In nucleotides, the CDR3 is TGCGCCAGCAGCCAAGAAAGGCAGGGGCTTTCACCCCTCCACTTT. Translation gives CASSQERQGLSPLHF.

This sequence joins TRBV27 and TRBJ2-3; 7 bases align to TRBD2. J lost 0 bases, V lost 2 bases, and 5 bases had no gene match. The CDR3 totals 16 residues. Germline V gene data show CDR1 as MNHEY and CDR2 as SMNVEV (reference sequence). Here the CDR3 reads CASSLNTGGSTDTQYF. The DNA for the CDR3 is TGTGCCAGCAGTTTAAACACGGGGGGAAGCACAGATACGCAGTATTTT.

J is TRBJ1-5 and V is TRBV3-1 (or the pseudogene TRBV3-2); no clear D gene. The V end lost 0 bases, the J end lost 2 bases, and 11 bases lay between the germline ends. Germline V CDR1 and CDR2: LGHDT, YNNKEL (reference sequence). This CDR3 spans 16 amino acids. This CDR3 is CASSQDGGFGNQPQHF. CDR3 nucleotides: TGTGCCAGCAGCCAAGATGGAGGGTTCGGCAATCAGCCCCAGCATTTT.

The gene calls are TRBV18 and TRBJ1-2, with 8 positions matching TRBD1. Germline CDR1 and CDR2: KGHSH and LQKENI. J gave up 6 bases and V 5 bases, and 8 bases lay outside the gene matches. The CDR3 spans 14 residues. The CDR3: CASSISGGVDGYTF. CDR3 DNA: TGTGCCAGCTCAATATCAGGGGGCGTTGATGGCTACACCTTC.